Sequencing of this T cell receptor (beta chain) was carried out in a study of blood T cell repertoires in COVID-19. The CDR3 sequence is 15 residues long. Germline assignment: CDR1 SEHNR and CDR2 FQNEAQ (reference sequence). Trimming pared 5 bases from V and 0 bases from J, leaving 11 bases between. The protocol was immunoSEQ multiplex PCR, while the TCRdb copy is restricted to in-frame clones and leaves out a portion. The sample has roughly 380,000 clones, around 89% seen once. The V call is TRBV7-9, the J call TRBJ1-3, with D possibly matching TRBD1 (6 bases). This TCR came from a woman aged 40 to 50 with COVID-19, enrolled during active disease. The source material was peripheral blood. CDR3 sequence (DNA): TGTGCCAGCAGCCGGACAGACCTCTCTGGAAACACCATATATTTT. Amino acids: CASSRTDLSGNTIYF.